This is a list of T cell receptor beta chains from one sample in a study of blood T cell repertoires in COVID-19. Data came from immunoSEQ multiplex PCR; TCRdb stores just in-frame clones and leaves some out. The repertoire includes fewer than 200,000 clones, 70% to 90% of them detected once, and roughly 8% sits in the top ten. Sequenced: peripheral blood. Receptor source: a man in his forties who had recovered from COVID-19. CDR3s include the opening cysteine and the closing phenylalanine or tryptophan. D genes are given only for firm matches. Expanded clones are given a class, and other clones once, few, many or no size at all.

TRBV3-1/TRBV3-2	14	.	.	TRBJ1-2	CASSLSGSPGGYTF
TRBV21-1	16	.	few	TRBJ1-6	CASSKDRGRNNSPLHF
TRBV5-1	15	TRBD2	.	TRBJ2-2	CASSSKREETGELFF
TRBV5-4	13	.	.	TRBJ2-5	CASSLTGLETQYF
TRBV5-1	14	TRBD2	.	TRBJ2-2	CASSFSGRPGELFF
TRBV6-2/TRBV6-3	12	.	few	TRBJ2-1	CASSYPYNEQFF
TRBV6-5	16	TRBD2	.	TRBJ2-5	CASSYRPSGSSGTQYF
TRBV29-1	14	TRBD2	.	TRBJ2-2	CSVVGPGGPGELFF
TRBV4-3	15	.	.	TRBJ2-3	CASSPRGSSTDTQYF
TRBV12-3/TRBV12-4	12	.	once	TRBJ1-1	CASSSPGSEAFF
TRBV6-2/TRBV6-3	15	.	many	TRBJ2-3	CASSYSEGSTDTQYF
TRBV7-2	13	TRBD1	.	TRBJ1-1	CASSYRGNTEAFF
TRBV13	15	TRBD1	.	TRBJ1-4	CASSLRVTGREKLFF
TRBV4-3	13	.	.	TRBJ1-5	CASSRYRDQPQHF
TRBV7-2	14	.	.	TRBJ2-7	CASSLSEPFYEQYF
TRBV7-6	14	.	.	TRBJ2-7	CASSLSGPVGGQYF
TRBV28	15	.	few	TRBJ2-2	CASSLPPFNTGELFF
TRBV6-5	15	.	.	TRBJ1-5	CASSSGGGGGQPQHF
TRBV3-1/TRBV3-2	16	TRBD2	.	TRBJ2-1	CASSQGRGSSYNEQFF
TRBV10-1	18	TRBD1	.	TRBJ1-5	CASSESAGGAPGGQPQHF
TRBV19	14	TRBD1	.	TRBJ2-1	CASSPGGSPNEQFF
TRBV7-2	15	TRBD1	.	TRBJ1-5	CASSFKQGARQPQHF
TRBV11-1	15	.	.	TRBJ1-1	CASSPRDNMNTEAFF
TRBV15	17	TRBD2	.	TRBJ2-1	CATSREGPAGAYNEQFF
TRBV10-3	14	.	.	TRBJ1-2	CAISESQANYGYTF
TRBV7-2	15	TRBD2	.	TRBJ2-7	CASSLPTSGLNEQYF
TRBV5-1	12	.	.	TRBJ2-5	CASSFDRETQYF
TRBV5-8	17	.	.	TRBJ2-5	CASNPKSGIPWRETQYF
TRBV21-1	15	.	.	TRBJ2-7	CASSPPGQGPYEQYF
TRBV5-4	13	.	few	TRBJ1-2	CASSLGGSYGYTF
TRBV4-1	17	TRBD2	.	TRBJ2-2	CASSRPSGGLQTGELFF
TRBV29-1	15	.	.	TRBJ1-1	CSVDRPSVRDTEAFF
TRBV9	15	.	.	TRBJ2-2	CASSVEGGITGELFF
TRBV11-2	15	TRBD1	.	TRBJ2-7	CASSPGTGVRYEQYF